What follows are 25 T cell receptor beta chains derived from one specimen sequenced in a study of blood T cell repertoires in COVID-19. Sequencing was performed with immunoSEQ multiplex PCR; in TCRdb, only in-frame clones are kept and a portion is missing. The sample has about 74,000 clones, roughly 84% seen once; the top ten hold approximately 40%. The specimen sequenced was peripheral blood. These receptors originate from a man of 80 years or more with acute or convalescent COVID-19.

This chain joins TRBV4-2 and TRBJ2-7; a possible D gene is TRBD2 (5 bases). Germline values: CDR1 LGHNA, CDR2 YNFKEQ. The CDR3 is made up of 15 amino acids. Trimming cost V 4 bases and J 5 bases, with 18 bases left between them. The CDR3 coding sequence is TGTGCCAGCAGCCGAAACCTCCTAGGACTCGACGAGCAGTACTTC. Its protein is CASSRNLLGLDEQYF.

The J gene is TRBJ2-2, the V gene TRBV4-3; D is possibly TRBD1 (7 bases). The CDR3 has 17 residues. Germline V gives CDR1 LGHNA, CDR2 YSLEER. Trimming stripped 1 base from V and 0 bases from J, with 12 bases between. Here the CDR3 DNA reads TGCGCCAGCAGCCAAGCGGGGGACAGCGCGAACACCGGGGAGCTGTTTTTT. Protein: CASSQAGDSANTGELFF.

The chain couples TRBV6-5 to TRBJ1-6; 10 nucleotides agree with TRBD1. This CDR3 has 15 amino acids. The V segment lost 6 bases and the J segment 6 bases; nucleotides outside the gene matches: 5. Germline V gene lookup returns CDR1 MNHEY and CDR2 SVGAGI. As DNA, the CDR3 is TGTGCCAGCAGGAGGACAGGGGGAGGTAATTCACCCCTCCACTTT. Its protein product is CASRRTGGGNSPLHF.

This chain joins TRBV11-2 and TRBJ1-1; 8 bases are shared with TRBD1. In germline, CDR1 is SGHAT, CDR2 FQNNGV. The CDR3 runs 15 residues. Germline trimming cut 5 bases from V and 1 base from J; bases unmatched to any gene: 6. CDR3 DNA: TGTGCCAGCAGCGACCTGGGGACAGGGAACACTGAAGCTTTCTTT. The encoded protein is CASSDLGTGNTEAFF.

The chain employs TRBV19 and TRBJ1-4; D is undetermined. V was shortened by 2 bases and J by 1 base, with 11 bases between the two germline ends. The CDR3 has 16 amino acids. CDR1 and CDR2 from the germline V gene are LNHDA and SQIVND (reference sequence). CDR3 amino acids: CASSIPLGGTNEKLFF. The CDR3 DNA reads TGTGCCAGTAGTATACCCCTCGGTGGAACTAATGAAAAACTGTTTTTT.

This chain connects TRBV4-3 to TRBJ1-3; D remains ambiguous. The V end was cut by 0 bases, the J end by 0 bases, with 9 bases between. Germline CDR1 and CDR2: LGHNA and YSLEER. There are 16 residues in the CDR3. The CDR3 region has the DNA TGCGCCAGCAGCCAAGAATCTTACTACTCTGGAAACACCATATATTTT. It translates to CASSQESYYSGNTIYF.

The chain uses TRBV7-9 and TRBJ2-7; 7 bases line up with TRBD1. The CDR3 totals 15 residues. J lost 1 base, V lost 5 bases, and 8 bases had no gene match. The germline CDR1 and CDR2 sequences are SEHNR and FQNEAQ (reference sequence). The DNA of the CDR3 is TGTGCCAGCAGCCCACAGGGGTTGAGGTCCTACGAGCAGTACTTC. Translated, it gives CASSPQGLRSYEQYF.

The rearrangement uses TRBV10-3 and TRBJ2-7, with D possibly matching TRBD2 (5 bases). The germline gives CDR1 ENHRY, CDR2 SYGVKD. V dropped 7 bases and J dropped 6 bases, with 22 bases sitting between them. The CDR3 is 15 residues long. Here the CDR3 DNA reads TGTGCCATCAACTCCGGCTCCATCGGGGTCGGCGAGCAGTACTTC. Protein: CAINSGSIGVGEQYF.

The chain is built from TRBV18 and TRBJ2-7; D perhaps matches TRBD1 (6 bases). This CDR3 region has 16 residues. Germline CDR1 is KGHSH and CDR2 is LQKENI. V was trimmed by 0 bases and J by 3 bases, leaving 15 bases between them. The chain's CDR3 is CASSPPKKQGDYEQYF. In DNA form, the CDR3 reads TGTGCCAGCTCACCACCGAAAAAACAGGGAGACTACGAGCAGTACTTC.

The chain has TRBV5-4 and TRBJ2-7; the match to TRBD2 covers 12 bases. The V gene end was trimmed by 0 bases and the J gene end by 6 bases; junction bases not matched to a gene: 7. In germline, CDR1 is SGHNT, CDR2 YYREEE (reference sequence). The CDR3 extends over 16 amino acids. The CDR3, as DNA: TGTGCCAGCAGCTTGGGACCACTAGCGGGGGGACGCGAGCAGTACTTC. Residues: CASSLGPLAGGREQYF.

This chain links TRBV10-1 with TRBJ2-7; D is undetermined. This CDR3 is 12 amino acids long. The germline V gene has CDR1 WNHNN and CDR2 SYGVQD (reference sequence). The V end was cut by 6 bases, the J end by 1 base, with 7 bases between. The CDR3 loop is CASRILSYEQYF. CDR3 coding DNA: TGCGCCAGCAGAATCCTATCCTACGAGCAGTACTTC.

The chain is built from TRBV28 and TRBJ2-1; possible D gene TRBD2, 6 bases. In germline, CDR1 is MDHEN, CDR2 SYDVKM. Trimming removed 1 base at V and 4 bases at J, with 11 bases between. The CDR3 is 15 amino acids. CDR3 sequence (DNA): TGTGCCAGCAGTTTATCCAGCGGGTCGTACAATGAGCAGTTCTTC. Its protein is CASSLSSGSYNEQFF.

The genes are TRBV27 and TRBJ2-7; TRBD1 matches at 8 bases. This CDR3 contains 14 residues. V lost 4 bases and J lost 9; bases outside the gene matches: 11. CDR1 MNHEY and CDR2 SMNVEV come from the germline V gene (reference sequence). CDR3 residues: CASSSITGGLPQYF. In DNA, the CDR3 is TGTGCCAGCAGTTCTATAACAGGGGGGCTTCCGCAGTACTTC.

CDR3 sequence: CASSFETDRAHEQYF. For the CDR3, the DNA is TGTGCCAGCAGCTTCGAGACCGACAGGGCCCACGAGCAGTACTTC. V usage is TRBV5-4 and J usage is TRBJ2-7; 7 positions match TRBD1. CDR1 and CDR2 from the germline V gene are SGHNT and YYREEE (reference sequence). The CDR3 consists of 15 residues. With V trimmed by 2 bases and J by 5 bases, 10 bases remained unmatched.

The chain combines TRBV6-5 with TRBJ2-3; TRBD2 might be the D (5 bases). Trimming took 5 bases from V and 1 from J, leaving 13 bases between them. This CDR3 has 15 residues. Germline V lookup: CDR1 MNHEY, CDR2 SVGAGI. The CDR3 DNA is TGTGCCAGCAGTCCCTCGGGCGGGCGCACAGATACGCAGTATTTT. It encodes CASSPSGGRTDTQYF.

V usage is TRBV5-1 and J usage is TRBJ1-1; 7 bases fit TRBD1. The CDR3 loop spans 14 amino acids. V lost 6 bases and J lost 1; bases outside the gene matches: 6. The germline V gene has CDR1 SGHRS and CDR2 YFSETQ. DNA of the CDR3: TGCGCCAGCACGGGGGCAGGGGGGAACACTGAAGCTTTCTTT. This sequence encodes CASTGAGGNTEAFF.

This clone has a handful of counts. The chain links TRBV5-1 to TRBJ1-1, with 9 positions matching TRBD1. From germline, CDR1 is SGHRS and CDR2 YFSETQ. J was trimmed by 1 base and V by 0 bases; bases with no gene match: 4. This CDR3 spans 16 amino acids. CDR3 region: CASSLAGTGRNTEAFF. CDR3 nucleotide sequence: TGCGCCAGCAGCTTGGCCGGGACAGGGCGGAACACTGAAGCTTTCTTT.

The rearrangement uses TRBV7-6 and TRBJ1-1, with TRBD1 matching over 9 bases. Trimming removed 3 bases from V and 5 bases from J; junction bases left unmatched: 10. Per the germline V gene, CDR1 is SGHVS and CDR2 is FNYEAQ. There are 16 residues in the CDR3. This CDR3 reads CASSFPKQGARTEAFF. As DNA, the CDR3 is TGTGCCAGCAGCTTCCCTAAACAGGGGGCGCGAACTGAAGCTTTCTTT.

The V and J genes are TRBV12-3 or TRBV12-4 and TRBJ2-7; D is possibly TRBD2 (5 bases). This CDR3 spans 13 amino acids. The germline V and J ends were trimmed by 6 bases and 13 bases, with 22 bases remaining between them. The CDR3 DNA sequence: TGTGCCAGCAGCAACCGGATTTCGACGGGGTTCTACTTC. This encodes CASSNRISTGFYF.

V is TRBV6-5 and J is TRBJ1-2; possibly TRBD1 for D (6 bases). V was pared by 6 bases and J by 8 bases, with 16 bases between. Germline values: CDR1 MNHEY, CDR2 SVGAGI. The CDR3 has 13 residues. This CDR3 reads CASSQQGEGGYTF. In nucleotides, the CDR3 is TGTGCCAGCAGCCAACAGGGAGAGGGCGGCTACACCTTC.

V is TRBV10-3 and J is TRBJ1-5; 7 bases are a match to TRBD1. This CDR3 has 14 residues. V trimming: 3 bases; J trimming: 3 bases; junction bases outside the gene matches: 2. The germline V gene has CDR1 ENHRY and CDR2 SYGVKD. The CDR3 DNA is TGTGCCATCAGTGACGACAGGGTCAATCAGCCCCAGCATTTT. It translates to CAISDDRVNQPQHF.

The chain combines TRBV6-2 or TRBV6-3 with TRBJ2-7; D is uncertain. Germline values: CDR1 MNHEY, CDR2 SVGEGT. With 2 bases removed from V and 0 bases from J, the gap between germline ends came to 8 bases. The CDR3 extends over 14 amino acids. The CDR3 nucleotides are TGTGCCAGCAGTTACGGAGTAAGCTCCTACGAGCAGTACTTC. Residues: CASSYGVSSYEQYF.

This clone was observed a handful of times. The chain carries TRBV6-2 or TRBV6-3 and TRBJ1-3; D gene uncertain. Germline-derived CDR1 and CDR2 are MNHEY and SVGEGT. The germline V and J ends were trimmed by 2 bases and 16 bases, with 15 bases remaining between them. This CDR3 contains 12 residues. CDR3 in amino acids: CASSYDETRSYF. CDR3 sequence (DNA): TGTGCCAGCAGTTACGACGAAACGAGGAGTTATTTT.

This clone was counted only a few times. For the CDR3, the DNA is TGTGCCAGCAGCTTAGCCGGGACAGATAATCAGCCCCAGCATTTT. It codes for CASSLAGTDNQPQHF. The chain employs TRBV7-2 and TRBJ1-5, with TRBD1 matching 7 bases. The CDR3 contains 15 residues. The ends lost 0 bases at V and 4 bases at J; junction bases unmatched: 3. The germline gives CDR1 SGHTA, CDR2 FQGNSA. Drawing the rest from reference TRBV7-2 and TRBJ1-5, the complete variable domain is GAGVSQSPSNKVTEKGKDVELRCDPISGHTALYWYRQSLGQGLEFLIYFQGNSAPDKSGLPSDRFSAERTGGSVSTLTIQRTQQEDSAVYLCASSLAGTDNQPQHFGDGTRLSIL.

This chain links TRBV30 with TRBJ1-2, with D unresolved. V lost 3 bases, J lost 7 bases, and 12 bases lay in between. The CDR3 is 12 residues long. Germline V gene data show CDR1 as GTSNPN and CDR2 as SVGIG (reference sequence). The DNA for the CDR3 is TGTGCCTGGAGCCATGGGAGTGGTGGCTACACCTTC. Amino acids: CAWSHGSGGYTF.